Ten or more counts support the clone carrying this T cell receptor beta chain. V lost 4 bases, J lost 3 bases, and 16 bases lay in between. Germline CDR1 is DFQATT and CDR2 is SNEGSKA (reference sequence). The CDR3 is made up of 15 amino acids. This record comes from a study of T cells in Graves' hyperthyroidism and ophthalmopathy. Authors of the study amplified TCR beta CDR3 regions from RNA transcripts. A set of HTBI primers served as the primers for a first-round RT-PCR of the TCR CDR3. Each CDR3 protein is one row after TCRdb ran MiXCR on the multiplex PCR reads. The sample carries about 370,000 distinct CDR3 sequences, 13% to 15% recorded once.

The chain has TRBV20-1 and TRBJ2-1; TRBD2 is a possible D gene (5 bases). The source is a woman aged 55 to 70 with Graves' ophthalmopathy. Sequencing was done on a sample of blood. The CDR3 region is CSATRDGGGYNEQFF. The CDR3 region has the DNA TGCAGTGCTACGAGAGATGGTGGAGGCTACAATGAGCAGTTCTTC.